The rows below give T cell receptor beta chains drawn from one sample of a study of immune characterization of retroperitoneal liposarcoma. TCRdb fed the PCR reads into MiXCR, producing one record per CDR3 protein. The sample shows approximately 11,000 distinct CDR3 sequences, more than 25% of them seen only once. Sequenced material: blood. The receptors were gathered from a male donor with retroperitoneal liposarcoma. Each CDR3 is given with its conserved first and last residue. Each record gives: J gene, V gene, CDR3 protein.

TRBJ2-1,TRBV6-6,CASSYGGWETQFF
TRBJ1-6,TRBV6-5,CASSYGNSPLHF
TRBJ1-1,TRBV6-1,CASKGQGYTEAFF
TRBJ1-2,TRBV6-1,CASSEGGQAYGYTF
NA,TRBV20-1,CSARDQADYEQYF
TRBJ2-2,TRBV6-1,CATLAGGPIGELFF
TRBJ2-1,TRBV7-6,CASSFGLVHNEQFF
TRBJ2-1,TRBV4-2,CASSQGTSGSYNEQFF
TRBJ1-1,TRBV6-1,CASSVTRLGTEAFF
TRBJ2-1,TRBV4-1,CASSQEIGRANEQFF
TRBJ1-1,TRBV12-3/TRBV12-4,CASTQDGLEAFF
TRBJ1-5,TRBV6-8,CASSGGTGMSQPQHF
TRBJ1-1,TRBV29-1,CSVEGRENTEAFF
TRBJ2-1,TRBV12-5,CASGLAPSGTSGEVNEQFF
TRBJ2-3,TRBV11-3,CASSLVAGGDTQYF
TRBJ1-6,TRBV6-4,CASSDSTGGNSPLHF
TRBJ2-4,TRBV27,CATGQDQNIQYF
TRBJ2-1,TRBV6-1,CASRTGLADSSYNEQFF
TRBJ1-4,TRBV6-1,CASSFGSTNEKLFF
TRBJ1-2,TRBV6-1,CASSATPGNYGYTF
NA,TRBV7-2,CASSPSGPQIYEQYF